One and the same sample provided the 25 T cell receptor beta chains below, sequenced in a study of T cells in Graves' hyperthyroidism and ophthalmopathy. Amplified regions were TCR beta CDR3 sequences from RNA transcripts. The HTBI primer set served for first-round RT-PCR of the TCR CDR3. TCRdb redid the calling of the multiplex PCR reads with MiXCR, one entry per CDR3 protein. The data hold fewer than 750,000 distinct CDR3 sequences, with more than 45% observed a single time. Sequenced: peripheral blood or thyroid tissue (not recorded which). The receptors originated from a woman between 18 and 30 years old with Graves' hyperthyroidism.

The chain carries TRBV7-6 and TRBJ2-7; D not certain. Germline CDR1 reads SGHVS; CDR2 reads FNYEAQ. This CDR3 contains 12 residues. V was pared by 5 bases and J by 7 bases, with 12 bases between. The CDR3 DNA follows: TGTGCCAGCAGCCCAACAGCCGCTGAGCAGTACTTC. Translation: CASSPTAAEQYF.

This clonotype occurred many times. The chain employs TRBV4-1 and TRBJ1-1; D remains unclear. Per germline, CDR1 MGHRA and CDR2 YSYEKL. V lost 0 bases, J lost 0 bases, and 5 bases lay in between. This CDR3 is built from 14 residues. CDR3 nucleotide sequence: TGCGCCAGCAGCCAAGATTGGGTGAACACTGAAGCTTTCTTT. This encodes CASSQDWVNTEAFF.

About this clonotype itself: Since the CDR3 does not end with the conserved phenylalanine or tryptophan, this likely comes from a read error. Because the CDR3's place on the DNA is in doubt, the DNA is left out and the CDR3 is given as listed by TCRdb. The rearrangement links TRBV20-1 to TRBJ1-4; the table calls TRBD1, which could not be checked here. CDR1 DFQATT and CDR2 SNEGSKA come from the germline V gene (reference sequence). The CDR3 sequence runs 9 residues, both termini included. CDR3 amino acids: CSASYGIDG.

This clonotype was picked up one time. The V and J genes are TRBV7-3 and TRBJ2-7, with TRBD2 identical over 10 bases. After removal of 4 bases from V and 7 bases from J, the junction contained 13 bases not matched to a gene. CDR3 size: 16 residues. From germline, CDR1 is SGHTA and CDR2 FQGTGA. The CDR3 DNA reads TGTGCCAGCAGCTCCAGCGGACTAGCGGCGTCTCGGGAGCAGTACTTC. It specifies CASSSSGLAASREQYF. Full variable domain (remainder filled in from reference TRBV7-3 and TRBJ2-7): GAGVSQTPSNKVTEKGKYVELRCDPISGHTALYWYRQSLGQGPEFLIYFQGTGAADDSGLPNDRFFAVRPEGSVSTLKIQRTERGDSAVYLCASSSSGLAASREQYFGPGTRLTVT.

CDR3 region: CASSFQGANVLTF. The CDR3 bases are TGCGCCAGCAGCTTCCAGGGGGCCAACGTCCTGACTTTC. V gene TRBV5-1 combines with J gene TRBJ2-6; D not resolved. The germline gives CDR1 SGHRS, CDR2 YFSETQ. V gave up 2 bases and J gave up 4 bases, with 4 bases separating them. The CDR3 is 13 amino acids. Supplemented by reference TRBV5-1 and TRBJ2-6, the full variable domain reads KAGVTQTPRYLIKTRGQQVTLSCSPISGHRSVSWYQQTPGQGLQFLFEYFSETQRNKGNFPGRFSGRQFSNSRSEMNVSTLELGDSALYLCASSFQGANVLTFGAGSRLTVL.

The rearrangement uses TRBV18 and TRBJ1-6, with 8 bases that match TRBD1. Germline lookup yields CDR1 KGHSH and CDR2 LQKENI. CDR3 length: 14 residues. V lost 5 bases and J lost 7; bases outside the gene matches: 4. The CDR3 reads CASSDRGWNSPLHF. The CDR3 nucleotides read TGTGCCAGCTCAGACAGGGGCTGGAATTCACCCCTCCACTTT. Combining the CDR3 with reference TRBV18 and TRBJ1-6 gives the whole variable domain NAGVMQNPRHLVRRRGQEARLRCSPMKGHSHVYWYRQLPEEGLKFMVYLQKENIIDESGMPKERFSAEFPKEGPSILRIQQVVRGDSAAYFCASSDRGWNSPLHFGNGTRLTVT.

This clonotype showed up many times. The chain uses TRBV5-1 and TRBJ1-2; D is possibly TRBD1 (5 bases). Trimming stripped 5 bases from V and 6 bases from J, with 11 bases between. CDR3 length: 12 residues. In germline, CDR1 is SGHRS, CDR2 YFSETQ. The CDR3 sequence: CASRVQGDGYTF. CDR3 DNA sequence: TGCGCCAGCAGGGTGCAGGGCGATGGCTACACCTTC.

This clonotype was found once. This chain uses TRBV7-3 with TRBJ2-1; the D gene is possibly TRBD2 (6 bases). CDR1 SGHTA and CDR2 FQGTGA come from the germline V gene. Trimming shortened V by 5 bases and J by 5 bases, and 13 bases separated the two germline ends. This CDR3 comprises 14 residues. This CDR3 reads CASSTTRDHNEQFF. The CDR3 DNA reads TGTGCCAGCAGCACGACTAGGGATCACAATGAGCAGTTCTTC. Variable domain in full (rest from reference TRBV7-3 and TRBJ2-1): GAGVSQTPSNKVTEKGKYVELRCDPISGHTALYWYRQSLGQGPEFLIYFQGTGAADDSGLPNDRFFAVRPEGSVSTLKIQRTERGDSAVYLCASSTTRDHNEQFFGPGTRLTVL.

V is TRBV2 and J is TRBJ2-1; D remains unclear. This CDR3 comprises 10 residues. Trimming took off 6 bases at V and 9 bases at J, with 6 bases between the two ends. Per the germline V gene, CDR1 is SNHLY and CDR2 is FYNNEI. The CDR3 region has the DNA TGTGCCAGCAGGGGGATTGAGCAGTTCTTC. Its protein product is CASRGIEQFF.

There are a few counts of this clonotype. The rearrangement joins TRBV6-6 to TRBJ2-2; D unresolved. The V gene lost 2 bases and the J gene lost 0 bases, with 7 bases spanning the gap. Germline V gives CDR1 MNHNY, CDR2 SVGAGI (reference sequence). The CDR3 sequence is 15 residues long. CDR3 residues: CASSYGTPNTGELFF. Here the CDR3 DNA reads TGTGCCAGCAGTTACGGAACTCCGAACACCGGGGAGCTGTTTTTT.

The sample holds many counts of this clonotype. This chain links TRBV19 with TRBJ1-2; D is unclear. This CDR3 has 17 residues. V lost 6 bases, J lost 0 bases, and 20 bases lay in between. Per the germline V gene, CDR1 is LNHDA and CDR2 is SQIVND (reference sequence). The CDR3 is CASRFLGKPNTNYGYTF. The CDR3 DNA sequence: TGTGCCAGTAGGTTCTTGGGCAAGCCGAATACTAACTATGGCTACACCTTC. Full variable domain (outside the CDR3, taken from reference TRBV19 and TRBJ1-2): DGGITQSPKYLFRKEGQNVTLSCEQNLNHDAMYWYRQDPGQGLRLIYYSQIVNDFQKGDIAEGYSVSREKKESFPLTVTSAQKNPTAFYLCASRFLGKPNTNYGYTFGSGTRLTVV.

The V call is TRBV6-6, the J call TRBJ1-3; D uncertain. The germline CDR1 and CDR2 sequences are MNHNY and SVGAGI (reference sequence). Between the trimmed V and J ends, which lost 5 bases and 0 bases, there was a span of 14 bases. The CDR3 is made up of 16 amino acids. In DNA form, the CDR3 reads TGTGCCAGCAGTGATTCGCAGTTCCTCTCTGGAAACACCATATATTTT. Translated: CASSDSQFLSGNTIYF.

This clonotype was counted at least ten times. CDR3: CASSFTGGEETQYF. CDR3 sequence (DNA): TGTGCCAGCAGTTTTACAGGGGGCGAGGAGACCCAGTACTTC. The chain is built from TRBV12-3 or TRBV12-4 and TRBJ2-5; 9 nucleotides match TRBD1. V shed 3 bases, J shed 5 bases, and the junction held 4 bases outside the gene matches. This CDR3 region has 14 residues.

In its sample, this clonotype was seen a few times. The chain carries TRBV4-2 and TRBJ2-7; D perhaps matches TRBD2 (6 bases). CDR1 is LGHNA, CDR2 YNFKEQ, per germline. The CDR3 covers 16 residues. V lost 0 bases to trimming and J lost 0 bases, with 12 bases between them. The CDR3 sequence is CASSQEGTPFSYEQYF. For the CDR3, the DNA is TGTGCCAGCAGCCAAGAGGGGACTCCATTCTCCTACGAGCAGTACTTC.

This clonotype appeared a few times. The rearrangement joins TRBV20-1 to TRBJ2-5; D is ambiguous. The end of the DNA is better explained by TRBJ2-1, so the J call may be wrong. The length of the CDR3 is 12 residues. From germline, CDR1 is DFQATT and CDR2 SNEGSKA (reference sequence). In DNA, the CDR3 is TGCAGTGCTGTGCTGAGACGAGACCCCCAGTTCTTC. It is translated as CSAVLRRDPQFF.

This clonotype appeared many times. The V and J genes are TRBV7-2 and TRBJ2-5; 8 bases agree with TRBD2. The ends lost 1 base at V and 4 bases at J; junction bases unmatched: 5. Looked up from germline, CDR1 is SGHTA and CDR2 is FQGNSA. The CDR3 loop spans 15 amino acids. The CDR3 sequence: CASSLVPGRGETQYF. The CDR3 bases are TGTGCCAGCAGCTTAGTACCCGGGAGGGGAGAGACCCAGTACTTC.

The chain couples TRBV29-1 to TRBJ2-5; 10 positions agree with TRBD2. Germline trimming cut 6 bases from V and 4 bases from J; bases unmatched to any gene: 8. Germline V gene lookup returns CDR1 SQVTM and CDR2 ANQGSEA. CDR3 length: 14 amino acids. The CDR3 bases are TGCAGCGTGAGTGGGCTAGCGGGAGTAGAGACCCAGTACTTC. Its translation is CSVSGLAGVETQYF.

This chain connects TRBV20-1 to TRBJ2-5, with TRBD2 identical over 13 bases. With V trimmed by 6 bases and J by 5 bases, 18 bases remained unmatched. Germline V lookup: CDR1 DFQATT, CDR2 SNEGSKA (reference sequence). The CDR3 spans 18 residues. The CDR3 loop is CSASRTSGRGRHRETQYF. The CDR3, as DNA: TGCAGTGCCTCAAGGACTAGCGGGAGAGGCAGGCACAGGGAGACCCAGTACTTC.

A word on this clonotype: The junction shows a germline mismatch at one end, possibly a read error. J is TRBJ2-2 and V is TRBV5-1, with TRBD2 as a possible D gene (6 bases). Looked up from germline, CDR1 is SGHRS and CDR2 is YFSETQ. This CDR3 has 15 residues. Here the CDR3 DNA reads TGCGCCAGCAGCTCCGGGCCTACGAACACCGGGGGGCTGTTTTTT. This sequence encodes CASSSGPTNTGGLFF.

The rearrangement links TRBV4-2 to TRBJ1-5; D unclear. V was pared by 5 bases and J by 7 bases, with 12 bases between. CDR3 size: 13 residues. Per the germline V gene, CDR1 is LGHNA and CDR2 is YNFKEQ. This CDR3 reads CASSEGRAQPQHF. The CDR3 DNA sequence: TGTGCCAGCAGCGAAGGGAGGGCGCAGCCCCAGCATTTT.

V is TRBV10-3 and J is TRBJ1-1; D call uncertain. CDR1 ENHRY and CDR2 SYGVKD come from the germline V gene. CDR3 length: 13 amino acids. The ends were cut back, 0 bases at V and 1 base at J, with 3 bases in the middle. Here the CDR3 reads CAISESANTEAFF. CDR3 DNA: TGTGCCATCAGTGAGTCGGCGAACACTGAAGCTTTCTTT.

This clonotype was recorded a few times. The CDR3, as DNA: TGTGCCAGGGGGGGCTTAACCTTCAATGAGCAGTTCTTC. It yields the protein CARGGLTFNEQFF. This chain links TRBV7-4 with TRBJ2-1; D may correspond to TRBD1 or TRBD2 (6 bases each). The CDR3 contains 13 residues. The ends were cut back, 9 bases at V and 6 bases at J, with 15 bases in the middle. CDR1 SGHVT and CDR2 SQSDAQ come from the germline V gene.

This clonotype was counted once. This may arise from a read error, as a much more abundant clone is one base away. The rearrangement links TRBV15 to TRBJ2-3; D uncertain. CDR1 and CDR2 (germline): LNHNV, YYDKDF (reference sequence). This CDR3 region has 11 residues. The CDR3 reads CATGVWDTEYF. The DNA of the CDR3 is TGTGCCACCGGGGTCTGGGATACGGAGTATTTT.

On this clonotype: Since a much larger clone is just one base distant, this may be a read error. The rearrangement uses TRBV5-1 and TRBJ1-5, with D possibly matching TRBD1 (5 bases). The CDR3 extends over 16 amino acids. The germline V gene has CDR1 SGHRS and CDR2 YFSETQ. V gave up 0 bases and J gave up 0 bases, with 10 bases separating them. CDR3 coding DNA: TGCGCCAGCAGCTTGGTCCCAGGGATTAGCAATCAGCCCCAGCATTTT. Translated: CASSLVPGISNQPQHF.

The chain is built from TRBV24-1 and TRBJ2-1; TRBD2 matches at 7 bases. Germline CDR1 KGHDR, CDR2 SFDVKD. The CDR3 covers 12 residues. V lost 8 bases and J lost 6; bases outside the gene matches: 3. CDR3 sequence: CATMGGSNEQFF. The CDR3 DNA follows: TGTGCCACCATGGGAGGGAGCAATGAGCAGTTCTTC.